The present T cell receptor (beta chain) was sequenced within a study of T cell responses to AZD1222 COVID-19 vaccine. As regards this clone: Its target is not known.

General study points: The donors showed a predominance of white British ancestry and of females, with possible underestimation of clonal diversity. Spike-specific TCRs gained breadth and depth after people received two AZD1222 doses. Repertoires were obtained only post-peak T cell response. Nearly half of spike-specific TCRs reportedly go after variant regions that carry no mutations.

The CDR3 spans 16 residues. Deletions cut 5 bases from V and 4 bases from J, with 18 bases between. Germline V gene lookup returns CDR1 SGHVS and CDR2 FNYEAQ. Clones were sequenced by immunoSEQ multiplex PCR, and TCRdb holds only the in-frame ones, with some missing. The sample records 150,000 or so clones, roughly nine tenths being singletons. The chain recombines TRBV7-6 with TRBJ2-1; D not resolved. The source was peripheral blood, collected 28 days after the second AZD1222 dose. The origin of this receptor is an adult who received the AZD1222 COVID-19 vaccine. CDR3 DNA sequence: TGTGCCAGCAGCCCCCGACCCGATCATTTATACAATGAGCAGTTCTTC. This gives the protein CASSPRPDHLYNEQFF. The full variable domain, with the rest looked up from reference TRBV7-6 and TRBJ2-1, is GAGVSQSPRYKVTKRGQDVALRCDPISGHVSLYWYRQALGQGPEFLTYFNYEAQQDKSGLPNDRFSAERPEGSISTLTIQRTEQRDSAMYRCASSPRPDHLYNEQFFGPGTRLTVL.